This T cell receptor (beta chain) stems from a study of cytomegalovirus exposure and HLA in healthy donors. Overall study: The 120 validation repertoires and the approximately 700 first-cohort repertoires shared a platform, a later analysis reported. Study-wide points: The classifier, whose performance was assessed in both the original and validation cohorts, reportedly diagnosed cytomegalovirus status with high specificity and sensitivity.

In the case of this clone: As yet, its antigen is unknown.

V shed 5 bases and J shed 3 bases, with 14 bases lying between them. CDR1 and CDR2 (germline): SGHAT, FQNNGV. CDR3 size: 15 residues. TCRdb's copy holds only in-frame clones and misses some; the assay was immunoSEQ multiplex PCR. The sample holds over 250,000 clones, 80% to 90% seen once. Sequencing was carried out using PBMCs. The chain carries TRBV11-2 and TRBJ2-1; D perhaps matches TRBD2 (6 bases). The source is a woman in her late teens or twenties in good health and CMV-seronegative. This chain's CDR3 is CASSQGGTYYNEQFF. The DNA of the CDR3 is TGTGCCAGCAGCCAAGGAGGGACTTACTACAATGAGCAGTTCTTC.